The next 18 T cell receptor beta chains were all read from a single sample in a study of T cell clonality in common variable immunodeficiency. Only in-frame clones appear in the TCRdb table, and some are missing; sequencing was by immunoSEQ multiplex PCR. This table holds about 44,000 clones with no singletons; the top ten claim about 9.4%. The sequenced material came from peripheral blood mononuclear cells. Receptor source: a person between 18 and 75 years old in good health.

This clone was seen many times. The read falls 3 residues short of the CDR3 end, and the missing part is taken from the germline J gene. The J gene is TRBJ1-1, the V gene TRBV7-3; 10 nucleotides align to TRBD1. V gave up 5 bases and J gave up 7 bases; unmatched junction bases: 10. This CDR3 spans 15 amino acids. The germline CDR1 and CDR2 sequences are SGHTA and FQGTGA. CDR3 in amino acids: CASSPGPGQGFEAFF. CDR3 DNA (partial): TGTGCCAGCAGCCCCGGACCGGGACAGGGGTTTGAA.

In this sample, this clone turned up many times. CDR3 DNA (partial): TGCAGTGCTTTGGGTAGGGCCTACGAG. It is translated as CSALGRAYE. The complete CDR3 sequence is CSALGRAYEQYF. The chain uses TRBV20-1 and TRBJ2-7, with no clear D. The sequenced fragment ends 3 residues before the CDR3 boundary, so the rest is inferred from the germline J gene. V gave up 5 bases and J gave up 2 bases, with 10 bases separating them. This CDR3 has 12 residues. Germline CDR1 and CDR2: DFQATT and SNEGSKA (reference sequence).

This clone was counted at least ten times. With the read ending 3 residues before the CDR3 end, the germline J gene is used to fill in that end. The V and J genes are TRBV7-9 and TRBJ2-5, with unresolved D. The CDR3 contains 14 residues. Germline-derived CDR1 and CDR2 are SEHNR and FQNEAQ (reference sequence). V lost 2 bases, J lost 2 bases, and 9 bases lay in between. The CDR3 DNA, read in part, is TGTGCCAGCAGCTTAACGGGTTTACAAGAGACC. This sequence encodes CASSLTGLQET. The CDR3 in full is CASSLTGLQETQYF.

This clone came up many times. One end of the junction fails to match germline, which may point to a read error. The read ends 3 residues early relative to the CDR3; the germline J gene fills the gap. The chain recombines TRBV6-1 with TRBJ2-1, with D maybe TRBD2 (6 bases). This CDR3 is 15 amino acids long. Germline V lookup: CDR1 MNHNS, CDR2 SASEGT. The sequenced CDR3 bases are TGTGCCAGCACTGAATTAGCGGAGGGCTACAATGAG. The encoded protein is CASTELAEGYNE. The complete CDR3 reads CASTELAEGYNEQFF.

This clone was observed at least ten times. The sequence runs out 3 residues before the end of the CDR3; the remainder is reconstructed from the germline J gene. The chain carries TRBV12-3 or TRBV12-4 and TRBJ1-4; no firm D call. The CDR3 covers 11 residues. V dropped 6 bases and J dropped 8 bases, with 7 bases sitting between them. The sequenced part of the CDR3 DNA is TGTGCCAGCAGCCCAGGAGAAAAA. Its protein is CASSPGEK. In full, the CDR3 reads CASSPGEKLFF.

This clone has at least ten counts. The read ends 3 residues before the CDR3 terminus; that terminus is restored from the germline J gene. The chain joins TRBV5-1 to TRBJ2-1, with TRBD2 matching over 11 bases. After removal of 4 bases from V and 5 bases from J, the junction contained 8 bases not matched to a gene. From germline, CDR1 is SGHRS and CDR2 YFSETQ. This CDR3 has 16 amino acids. CDR3 region: CASSAGTSGGHNEQFF. CDR3 DNA, as far as it was read: TGCGCCAGCAGCGCCGGAACTAGCGGGGGACACAATGAG.

This clone was recorded at least ten times. The sequenced fragment ends 3 residues before the CDR3 boundary, so the rest is inferred from the germline J gene. V and J are TRBV7-2 and TRBJ2-7; TRBD1 is a possible D gene (6 bases). CDR3 size: 14 residues. Germline CDR1 and CDR2: SGHTA and FQGNSA. The V end was cut by 4 bases, the J end by 4 bases, with 14 bases between. The CDR3 sequence: CASSSLGRGYEQYF. The sequenced CDR3 bases are TGTGCCAGCAGCTCCTTGGGCAGGGGATACGAG.

This clone was detected a few times. The CDR3 end falls 3 residues outside the read, so it is completed with the germline J gene. The rearrangement links TRBV13 to TRBJ2-5; possibly TRBD1 or TRBD2 for D (6 bases each). V was trimmed by 5 bases and J by 5 bases, leaving 12 bases between them. This CDR3 is built from 13 residues. From germline, CDR1 is PRHDT and CDR2 FYEKMQ (reference sequence). CDR3 in amino acids: CASSQRGRETQYF. The covered CDR3 bases are TGTGCCAGCAGCCAAAGGGGGAGGGAGACC.

At least ten counts were recorded for this clone. The CDR3 is cut off 3 residues early in the read; its end comes from the germline J gene. The rearrangement joins TRBV6-2 or TRBV6-3 to TRBJ2-7, with 8 bases aligning to TRBD2. V shed 2 bases, J shed 0 bases, and the junction held 0 bases outside the gene matches. The CDR3 extends over 14 amino acids. Germline V lookup: CDR1 MNHEY, CDR2 SVGEGT. Partial CDR3 DNA: TGTGCCAGCAGTTACGGGACTAGCTCCTACGAG. This gives the protein CASSYGTSSYE. The entire CDR3 is CASSYGTSSYEQYF.

This clone occurred many times. Sequencing ends 3 residues short of the CDR3 end; the germline J gene provides the rest. The chain has TRBV4-2 and TRBJ2-3, with 8 bases matching TRBD2. J lost 3 bases, V lost 1 base, and 6 bases had no gene match. Germline CDR1 and CDR2: LGHNA and YNFKEQ. This CDR3 region has 16 residues. CDR3 sequence: CASSQVSGAPTDTQYF. The sequenced part of the CDR3 DNA is TGTGCCAGCAGCCAAGTTAGCGGGGCACCGACAGATACG.

This clone has a handful of counts. The CDR3 end is not reached by the read, which stops 3 residues before it; the germline J gene fills it in. This chain uses TRBV11-3 with TRBJ1-2, with 8 nucleotides matching TRBD1. The CDR3 has 14 residues. Losses at the gene ends were 8 bases for V and 5 bases for J; bases not matched to a gene: 10. The germline gives CDR1 SGHNT, CDR2 YENEEA. CDR3: CASAMTGEEYGYTF. The DNA read from the CDR3 is TGTGCCAGCGCCATGACAGGGGAGGAGTATGGC.

At least ten counts were recorded for this clone. The read terminates 3 residues ahead of where the CDR3 ends, so the germline J gene completes it. The V call is TRBV5-6, the J call TRBJ1-2; the match to TRBD1 covers 9 bases. The CDR3 length is 15 residues. CDR1 is SGHDT, CDR2 YYEEEE, per germline. V shed 3 bases and J 4 bases; nucleotides not matched to a gene: 7. The covered CDR3 bases are TGTGCCAGCAGCTCAGACAGGGGGAATGGCTATGGC. It translates to CASSSDRGNGYG. The CDR3, in full, reads CASSSDRGNGYGYTF.

This clone has at least ten counts. The observed sequence ends 3 residues before the CDR3 terminus, with the missing tail filled in from the germline J gene. The chain employs TRBV20-1 and TRBJ1-4, with 8 bases aligning to TRBD1. Germline trimming cut 5 bases from V and 5 bases from J; bases unmatched to any gene: 4. CDR1 is DFQATT and CDR2 is SNEGSKA in the germline V gene (reference sequence). This CDR3 is built from 13 residues. The CDR3 sequence: CSAGRDRNEKLFF. The covered CDR3 bases are TGCAGTGCTGGCCGGGACAGGAATGAAAAA.

This clone has a count of ten or more. The read terminates 3 residues ahead of where the CDR3 ends, so the germline J gene completes it. The J gene is TRBJ2-3, the V gene TRBV20-1; weak D call: TRBD1 (6 bases). CDR3 length: 12 amino acids. The V end lost 4 bases, the J end lost 6 bases, and 11 bases lay between the germline ends. The germline V gene has CDR1 DFQATT and CDR2 SNEGSKA (reference sequence). CDR3 DNA, as far as it was read: TGCAGTGCTATTGGGGGCTGGGATACG. Translated, it gives CSAIGGWDT. The whole CDR3 sequence reads CSAIGGWDTQYF.

This clone occurred many times. The read terminates 3 residues ahead of where the CDR3 ends, so the germline J gene completes it. The chain combines TRBV20-1 with TRBJ2-3; TRBD2 matches 10 bases. Losses at the gene ends were 5 bases for V and 1 base for J; bases not matched to a gene: 6. CDR1 and CDR2 from the germline V gene are DFQATT and SNEGSKA (reference sequence). This CDR3 has 15 amino acids. CDR3: CSAPRGTSGTDTQYF. The part of the CDR3 DNA that was read is TGCAGTGCTCCTCGCGGGACTAGCGGCACAGATACG.

This clone was detected many times. The sequenced fragment ends 3 residues before the CDR3 boundary, so the rest is inferred from the germline J gene. J is TRBJ1-2 and V is TRBV5-1; 8 bases are shared with TRBD1. Germline loops: CDR1 SGHRS, CDR2 YFSETQ. Trimming at V came to 4 bases and at J to 6 bases, leaving 5 bases not matched to a gene. CDR3 size: 13 residues. This CDR3 reads CASSVQGGDGYTF. The CDR3 DNA, read in part, is TGCGCCAGCAGCGTACAGGGGGGGGATGGC.

This clone was found many times. The missing CDR3 end, 3 residues past where the read stops, is filled in from the germline J gene. The gene calls are TRBV20-1 and TRBJ1-1, with D possibly matching TRBD1 (5 bases). CDR3 length: 13 residues. Per the germline V gene, CDR1 is DFQATT and CDR2 is SNEGSKA (reference sequence). The CDR3 DNA, read in part, is TGCAGTGCTAGAGAACCAGGGATGACGGAA. Encoded protein: CSAREPGMTE. The CDR3, in full, reads CSAREPGMTEAFF.

This clone was seen ten or more times. The CDR3 is cut off 3 residues early in the read; its end comes from the germline J gene. V gene TRBV19 combines with J gene TRBJ1-1, with 9 bases fitting TRBD1. V was clipped by 6 bases and J by 6 bases; unmatched bases: 5. Germline CDR1 and CDR2: LNHDA and SQIVND (reference sequence). The CDR3 length is 13 residues. CDR3 DNA, as far as it was read: TGTGCCAGTAGAGGGACAGGGTCATCTGAA. As protein: CASRGTGSSE. In full, the CDR3 is CASRGTGSSEAFF.